One and the same sample provided the 3 T cell receptor beta chains below, sequenced in a study of cytomegalovirus exposure and HLA in healthy donors. PCR was performed using 60 Vbeta and 13 Jbeta primers. Generated by immunoSEQ multiplex PCR, the TCRdb table keeps only in-frame clones and is missing some. The table lists 100,000 or so clones, around 84% of them singletons. Input material: PBMCs. These receptors originate from a woman between 40 and 55 years old in good health and CMV-seropositive.

This clone was picked up one time. This sequence joins TRBV19 and TRBJ2-6; the D gene is possibly TRBD1 (5 bases). The CDR3 length is 15 residues. V shed 7 bases and J shed 1 base, with 11 bases lying between them. Germline loops: CDR1 LNHDA, CDR2 SQIVND (reference sequence). CDR3 DNA sequence: TGTGCCAGTAATGTTCAGGGATCTGGGGCCAACGTCCTGACTTTC. This sequence encodes CASNVQGSGANVLTF.

This chain links TRBV6-1 with TRBJ1-2; D is unclear. Germline V gene lookup returns CDR1 MNHNS and CDR2 SASEGT. Trimming stripped 7 bases from V and 6 bases from J, with 18 bases between. CDR3 size: 14 residues. CDR3 sequence: CASTREGTGHGYTF. The DNA of the CDR3 is TGTGCCAGCACCCGCGAGGGAACGGGCCATGGCTACACCTTC.

This chain connects TRBV11-2 to TRBJ1-2; D might be TRBD1 (6 bases). Germline V gene sequence: CDR1 SGHAT, CDR2 FQNNGV. The ends were cut back, 1 base at V and 8 bases at J, with 11 bases in the middle. This CDR3 contains 13 residues. CDR3 region: CASSLATGGGYTF. CDR3 coding DNA: TGTGCCAGCAGCTTAGCGACAGGCGGAGGCTACACCTTC.